This T cell receptor beta chain was sequenced for a study of cytomegalovirus exposure and HLA in healthy donors. From germline, CDR1 is SGHVS and CDR2 FNYEAQ. The CDR3 is 15 amino acids. V lost 0 bases and J lost 2, with 8 bases in between. Both 60 Vbeta primers and 13 Jbeta primers went into the PCR. This table comes from immunoSEQ multiplex PCR, and its TCRdb copy is limited to in-frame clones, with some not included. The table includes some 62,000 clones, about 90% detected once. This chain joins TRBV7-6 and TRBJ2-1; no reliable D call. This TCR was recovered from a man aged 18-30 years in good health and CMV-seronegative. Source material: PBMCs. This chain's CDR3 is CASSLAAETYNEQFF. The DNA of the CDR3 is TGTGCCAGCAGCTTAGCGGCGGAGACCTACAATGAGCAGTTCTTC. Full variable domain (missing parts from reference TRBV7-6 and TRBJ2-1): GAGVSQSPRYKVTKRGQDVALRCDPISGHVSLYWYRQALGQGPEFLTYFNYEAQQDKSGLPNDRFSAERPEGSISTLTIQRTEQRDSAMYRCASSLAAETYNEQFFGPGTRLTVL.